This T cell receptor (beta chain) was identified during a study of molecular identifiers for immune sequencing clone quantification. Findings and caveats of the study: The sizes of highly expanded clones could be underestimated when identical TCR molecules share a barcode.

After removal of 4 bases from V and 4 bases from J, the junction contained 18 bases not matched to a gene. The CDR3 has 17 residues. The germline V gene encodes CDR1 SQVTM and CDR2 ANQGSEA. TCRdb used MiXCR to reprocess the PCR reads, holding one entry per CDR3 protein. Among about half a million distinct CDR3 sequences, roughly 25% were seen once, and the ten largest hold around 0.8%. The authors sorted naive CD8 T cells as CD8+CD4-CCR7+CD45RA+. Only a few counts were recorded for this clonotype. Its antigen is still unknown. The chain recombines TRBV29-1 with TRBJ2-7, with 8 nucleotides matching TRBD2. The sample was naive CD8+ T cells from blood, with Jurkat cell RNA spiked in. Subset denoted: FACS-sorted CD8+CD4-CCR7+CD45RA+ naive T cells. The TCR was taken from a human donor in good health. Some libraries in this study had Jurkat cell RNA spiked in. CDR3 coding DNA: TGCAGCGTTGGGGCCCTCGAGGGTAGCGGGATCCATTACGAGCAGTACTTC. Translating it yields CSVGALEGSGIHYEQYF.